What follows describes a single TCR beta chain. This record comes from a study of blood T cell repertoires in COVID-19. Study background: Samples taken during acute and convalescent COVID-19 were collected in the United States, Italy and Spain.

Authors' data handling: Cell counts per sample came from amplifying reference gene primers. Generated by immunoSEQ multiplex PCR, the TCRdb table keeps only in-frame clones and is missing some. That table furnishes V, J and clone size, whereas the DNA furnished D and trimming. The data hold 100,000 or so clones, with about nine tenths observed a single time. V lost 6 bases, J lost 8 bases, and 16 bases lay in between. This CDR3 spans 13 amino acids. The receptor was derived from a man between 60 and 75 years old with acute or convalescent COVID-19. The genes are TRBV12-3 or TRBV12-4 and TRBJ1-2; a possible D gene is TRBD1 (5 bases). The sequencing input was peripheral blood. CDR3 in DNA: TGTGCCAGCAGCATGGGCAGGGTACTAGGCTACACCTTC. Its protein is CASSMGRVLGYTF.